This T cell receptor delta chain was sequenced for a study of gamma-delta chains in newborns, infants, children (dated by TCRdb to between 2018 and 2020). For the wider study: In the study title, it is stated that polyclonal expansion of innate gammadelta T cells is driven by microbial exposure immediately after birth. The study examined the way microbial exposure affected innate gammadelta T cell populations in human newborns right after birth.

Reads for this sample came from an Illumina MiSeq. For TCRdb, the public reads were processed anew by CATT, and duplicate DNA sequences were folded into one row. The sample profile shows about 1,000 delta-chain clones; approximately 1.3% of them were found once. The ten largest make up 27% of the sample. To note about this clone: Its antigen has not been determined. The protein held in TCRdb is that of a much larger clone and does not match this DNA's translation at residue 15, likely because of a read error; the protein shown is translated from the DNA.

From cysteine to phenylalanine, the CDR3 is 17 amino acids long. Here the CDR3 DNA is all that survives: 51 bases in frame from base 1. From V the trimming removes 5 bases and from J it removes 13 bases, while the gene matches leave 25 bases of the junction unaccounted for. The germline V gene encodes CDR1 GEAIGNYY and CDR2 EKD. The receptor was isolated from a child in good health. Sequencing was carried out using blood. The V and J genes are TRDV2 and TRDJ1; 9 middle bases align to TRDD3. The CDR3 region: CACGGLYWGSPRGEHIF. Read as DNA, the sequence is TGTGCCTGTGGCGGACTATACTGGGGGAGCCCCCGGGGGGAACACATCTTT.